The TCR beta chain under discussion was sequenced for a study of cytomegalovirus exposure and HLA in healthy donors. Overall study: Early on, a data release was issued that held roughly 84 million unique TCRs from HLA-typed donors.

Points from the study as a whole: On later analysis, the bulk of CMV-associated TCR beta chains appeared to be HLA-restricted.

With respect to this clone: Its antigen is unidentified.

The PCR ran on 60 Vbeta and 13 Jbeta primers. The repertoire was sequenced with immunoSEQ multiplex PCR; TCRdb's copy has only in-frame clones and lacks some. The top ten clones hold about 30% of a sample with more than 100,000 clones, approximately 76% of them seen once. This CDR3 has 14 amino acids. Per the germline V gene, CDR1 is MDHEN and CDR2 is SYDVKM. Trimming shortened V by 6 bases and J by 0 bases, and 11 bases separated the two germline ends. This sequence was found in a man in his 60s in good health and CMV-seropositive. Sequencing was done on a sample of PBMCs. The chain links TRBV28 to TRBJ1-1; D may be TRBD1 (5 bases). The CDR3, as DNA: TGTGCCAGCAGATGGAGGGGAATGAACACTGAAGCTTTCTTT. Protein: CASRWRGMNTEAFF.